One and the same sample provided the 10 T cell receptor beta chains below, sequenced in a study of T cells expressing NK-cell markers. TCRdb re-called the 5' RACE reads, yielding one record per CDR3 amino acid sequence without DNA. The table gives a few hundred thousand distinct CDR3 sequences; the top ten clones make up approximately 3.6% of it. The material sequenced was blood T cells: a sorted CD56 or NKG2C T cell subset, CD4+ or CD8+ T cells, or bulk PBMC T cells (not recorded which). The receptors shown here come from a man aged 18-30 years in good health.

J is TRBJ2-5 and V is TRBV10-2. CDR1 is WSHSY and CDR2 is SAAADI in the germline V gene. There are 12 residues in the CDR3. The CDR3 is CASSQMGETQYF.

CDR3: CASRPMASGNTIYF. The rearrangement links TRBV12-3 or TRBV12-4 to TRBJ1-3. CDR3 length: 14 residues.

This chain links TRBV5-1 with TRBJ2-1; TCRdb proposes TRBD1, but this gene call is untestable without DNA. The CDR3 is made up of 16 amino acids. Germline values: CDR1 SGHRS, CDR2 YFSETQ. The chain's CDR3 is CASSPGAGYSYNEQFF.

The chain combines TRBV6-5 with TRBJ1-1; without DNA, the TCRdb call of TRBD1 cannot be checked. The CDR3 runs 14 residues. The germline CDR1 and CDR2 sequences are MNHEY and SVGAGI. CDR3: CASSSYTGATEAFF.

V is TRBV20-1 and J is TRBJ2-3. Germline loops: CDR1 DFQATT, CDR2 SNEGSKA (reference sequence). This CDR3 contains 13 residues. The CDR3 here is CSAPTGRTDTQYF.

The V gene is TRBV5-1, the J gene TRBJ2-1; TCRdb proposes TRBD1, but this gene call is untestable without DNA. Germline V gives CDR1 SGHRS, CDR2 YFSETQ. CDR3 length: 14 amino acids. CDR3: CASSLPRGRREQFF.

This chain links TRBV29-1 with TRBJ2-7; TCRdb outputs TRBD2, but without DNA this stays unchecked. Looked up from germline, CDR1 is SQVTM and CDR2 is ANQGSEA. This CDR3 is built from 14 residues. The CDR3 here is CSVERSSGAYEQYF.

The chain combines TRBV12-3 or TRBV12-4 with TRBJ1-1. The CDR3 contains 13 residues. The CDR3 is CASSWVVDTEAFF.

The V call is TRBV21-1, the J call TRBJ1-5; with no DNA, the TCRdb D assignment of TRBD1 cannot be verified. TRBV21-1 is a known pseudogene. The CDR3 has 16 amino acids. The CDR3 loop reads CASSSSGTGTRQPQHF.

This chain uses TRBV7-6 with TRBJ2-3; there is no DNA to check the TCRdb D call of TRBD2. The CDR3 length is 16 residues. Per the germline V gene, CDR1 is SGHVS and CDR2 is FNYEAQ. The CDR3 region is CASSPHWTSQADTQYF.